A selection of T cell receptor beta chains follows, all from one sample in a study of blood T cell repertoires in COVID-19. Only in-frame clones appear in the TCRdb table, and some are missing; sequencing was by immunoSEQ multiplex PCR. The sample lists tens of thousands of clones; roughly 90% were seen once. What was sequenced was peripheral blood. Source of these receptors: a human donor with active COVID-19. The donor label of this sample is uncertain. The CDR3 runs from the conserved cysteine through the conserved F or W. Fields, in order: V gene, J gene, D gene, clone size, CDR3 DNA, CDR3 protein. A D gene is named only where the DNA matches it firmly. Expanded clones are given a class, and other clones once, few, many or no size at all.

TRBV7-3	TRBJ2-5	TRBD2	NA	TGTGCCAGCAGTCCCACTAGCGGGGTCGTCCTCGGAGGGGAGACCCAGTACTTC	CASSPTSGVVLGGETQYF
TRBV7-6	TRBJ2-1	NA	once	TGTGCCAGCAGCTTACCCCTAGCACCCTACAATGAGCAGTTCTTC	CASSLPLAPYNEQFF
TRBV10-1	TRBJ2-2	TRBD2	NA	TGCGCCAGCAGTAGTAGCGGGGGGGCGGCCGGGGAGCTGTTTTTT	CASSSSGGAAGELFF
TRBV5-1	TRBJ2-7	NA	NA	TGCGCCAGCAGCCGGGGTCGGGGCTCCTACGAGCAGTACTTC	CASSRGRGSYEQYF
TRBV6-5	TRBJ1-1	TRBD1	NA	TGTGCCAGCAGAACGGGACAGCCGAACACTGAAGCTTTCTTT	CASRTGQPNTEAFF
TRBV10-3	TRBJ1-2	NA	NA	TGTGCCATCAGTGAGTCTCCCGCCCTTGGGGCCTATGGCTACACCTTC	CAISESPALGAYGYTF
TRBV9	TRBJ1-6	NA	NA	TGTGCCAGCAGCGTAGACAGGAGCTCCTATAATTCACCCCTCCACTTT	CASSVDRSSYNSPLHF
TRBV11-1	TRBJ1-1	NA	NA	TGTGCCAGCAGCTCGACAGGATCGCATAACACTGAAGCTTTCTTT	CASSSTGSHNTEAFF
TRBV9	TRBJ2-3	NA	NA	TGTGCCAGCAGCGTAGACCTGGGACTAGATACGCAGTATTTT	CASSVDLGLDTQYF
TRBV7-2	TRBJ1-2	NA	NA	TGTGCCAGCAGCTCCCCAGGGGCCGATGGCTACACCTTC	CASSSPGADGYTF